In this sample, the clone carrying this TCR beta chain turned up once. Its antigen is not identified. The data derive from a study of cytomegalovirus exposure and HLA in healthy donors. On the study more broadly: An analysis done earlier identified 90 million to 120 million unique TCR beta sequences from roughly 190 million T cells. Study-level findings and limits: In an earlier analysis, about 87% or about 30%: the productive usage of most TCR beta V segments. Per published accounts, TCR beta sequences correctly predicted the HLA-A and HLA-B alleles of most subjects.

Trimming cost V 2 bases and J 5 bases, with 6 bases left between them. The germline CDR1 and CDR2 sequences are MNHEY and SVGAGI. The CDR3 extends over 13 amino acids. A multiplex PCR was run with 60 Vbeta primers and 13 Jbeta primers. Sequencing was performed with immunoSEQ multiplex PCR; in TCRdb, only in-frame clones are kept and a portion is missing. The sample holds around 190,000 clones, 65% to 90% seen once. The receptor was derived from a woman younger than 45 in good health and CMV-seronegative. The rearrangement links TRBV6-5 to TRBJ2-2; tentative D call: TRBD1 (5 bases). The sample taken for sequencing was PBMCs. As DNA, the CDR3 is TGTGCCAGCAGTTACGACAGAACCGGGGAGCTGTTTTTT. Its translation: CASSYDRTGELFF.